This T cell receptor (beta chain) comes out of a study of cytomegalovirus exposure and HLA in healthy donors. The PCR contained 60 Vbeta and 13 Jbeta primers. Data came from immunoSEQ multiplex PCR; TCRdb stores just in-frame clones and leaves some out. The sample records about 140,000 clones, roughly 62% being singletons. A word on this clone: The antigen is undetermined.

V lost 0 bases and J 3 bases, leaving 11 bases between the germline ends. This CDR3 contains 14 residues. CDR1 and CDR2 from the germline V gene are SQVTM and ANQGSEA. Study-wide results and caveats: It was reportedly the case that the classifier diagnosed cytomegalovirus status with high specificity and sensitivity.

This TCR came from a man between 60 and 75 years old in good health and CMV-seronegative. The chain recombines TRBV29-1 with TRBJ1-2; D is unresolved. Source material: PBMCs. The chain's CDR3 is CSVEDWSQYYGYTF. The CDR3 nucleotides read TGCAGCGTTGAAGATTGGTCACAGTACTATGGCTACACCTTC.